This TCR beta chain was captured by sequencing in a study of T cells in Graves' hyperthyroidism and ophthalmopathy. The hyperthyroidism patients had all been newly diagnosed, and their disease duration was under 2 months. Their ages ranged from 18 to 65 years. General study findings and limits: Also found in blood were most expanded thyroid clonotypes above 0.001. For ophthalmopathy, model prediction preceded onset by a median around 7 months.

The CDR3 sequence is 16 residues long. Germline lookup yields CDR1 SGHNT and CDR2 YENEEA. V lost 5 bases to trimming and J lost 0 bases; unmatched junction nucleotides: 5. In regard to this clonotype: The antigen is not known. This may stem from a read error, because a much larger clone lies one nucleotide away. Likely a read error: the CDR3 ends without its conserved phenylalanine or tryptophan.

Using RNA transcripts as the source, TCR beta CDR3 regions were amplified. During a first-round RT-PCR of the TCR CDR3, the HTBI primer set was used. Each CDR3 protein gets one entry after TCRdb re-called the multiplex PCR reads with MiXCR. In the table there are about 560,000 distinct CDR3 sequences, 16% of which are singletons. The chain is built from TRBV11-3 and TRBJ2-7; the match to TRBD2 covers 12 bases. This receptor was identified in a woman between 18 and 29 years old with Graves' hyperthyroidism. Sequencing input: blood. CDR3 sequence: CASSPGTSGFSYEQYL. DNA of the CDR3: TGTGCCAGCAGCCCCGGGACTAGCGGGTTCTCCTACGAGCAGTACCTC.